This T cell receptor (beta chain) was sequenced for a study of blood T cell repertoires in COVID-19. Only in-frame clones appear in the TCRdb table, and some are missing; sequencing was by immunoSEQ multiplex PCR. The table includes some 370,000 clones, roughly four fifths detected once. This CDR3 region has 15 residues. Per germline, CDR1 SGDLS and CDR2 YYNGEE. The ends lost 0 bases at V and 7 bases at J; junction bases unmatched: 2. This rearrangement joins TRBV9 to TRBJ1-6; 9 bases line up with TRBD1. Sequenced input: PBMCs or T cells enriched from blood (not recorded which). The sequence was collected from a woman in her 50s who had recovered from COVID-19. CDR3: CASSVADRGNSPLHF. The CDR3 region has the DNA TGTGCCAGCAGCGTAGCCGACAGGGGGAATTCACCCCTCCACTTT.